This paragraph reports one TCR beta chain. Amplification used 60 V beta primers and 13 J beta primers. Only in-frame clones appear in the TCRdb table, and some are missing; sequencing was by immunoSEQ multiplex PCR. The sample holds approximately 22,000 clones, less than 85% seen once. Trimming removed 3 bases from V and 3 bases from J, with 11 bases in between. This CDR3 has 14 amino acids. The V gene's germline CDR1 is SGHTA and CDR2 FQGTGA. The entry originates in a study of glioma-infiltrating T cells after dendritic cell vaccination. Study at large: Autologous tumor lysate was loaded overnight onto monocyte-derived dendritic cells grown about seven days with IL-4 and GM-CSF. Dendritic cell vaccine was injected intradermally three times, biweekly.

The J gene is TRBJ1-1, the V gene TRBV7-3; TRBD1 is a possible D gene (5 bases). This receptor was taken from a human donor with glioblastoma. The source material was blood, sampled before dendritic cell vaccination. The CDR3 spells CASSLRGGYTEAFF. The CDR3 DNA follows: TGTGCCAGCAGCTTGAGGGGAGGGTACACTGAAGCTTTCTTT.